Reported below is one T cell receptor beta chain. Methods used by the authors: Nucleated cell number was recorded as an estimate derived from reference gene primer amplification. Profiling relied on immunoSEQ multiplex PCR, and the TCRdb table lists in-frame clones only, not all of them. V and J calls and clone size are as listed in that table; D and trimming were resolved from the DNA. The table has 150,000 to 200,000 clones, 79% seen once. This sample was taken from a study of blood T cell repertoires in COVID-19. As for the study in general: Acute and convalescent COVID-19 specimens originated in the United States, Italy and Spain.

This CDR3 region has 15 residues. CDR1 is GTSNPN, CDR2 SVGIG, per germline (reference sequence). V shed 5 bases and J 2 bases; nucleotides not matched to a gene: 8. This sequence originates from a woman aged 55-69 years with COVID-19, enrolled during active disease. The chain uses TRBV30 and TRBJ2-5, with 10 positions matching TRBD1. Specimen: peripheral blood. CDR3 nucleotide sequence: TGTGCCTGGGCCAGGACAGGGGGGGTACAAGAGACCCAGTACTTC. It codes for CAWARTGGVQETQYF. Full variable domain (outside the CDR3, taken from reference TRBV30 and TRBJ2-5): SQTIHQWPATLVQPVGSPLSLECTVEGTSNPNLYWYRQAAGRGLQLLFYSVGIGQISSEVPQNLSASRPQDRQFILSSKKLLLSDSGFYLCAWARTGGVQETQYFGPGTRLLVL.